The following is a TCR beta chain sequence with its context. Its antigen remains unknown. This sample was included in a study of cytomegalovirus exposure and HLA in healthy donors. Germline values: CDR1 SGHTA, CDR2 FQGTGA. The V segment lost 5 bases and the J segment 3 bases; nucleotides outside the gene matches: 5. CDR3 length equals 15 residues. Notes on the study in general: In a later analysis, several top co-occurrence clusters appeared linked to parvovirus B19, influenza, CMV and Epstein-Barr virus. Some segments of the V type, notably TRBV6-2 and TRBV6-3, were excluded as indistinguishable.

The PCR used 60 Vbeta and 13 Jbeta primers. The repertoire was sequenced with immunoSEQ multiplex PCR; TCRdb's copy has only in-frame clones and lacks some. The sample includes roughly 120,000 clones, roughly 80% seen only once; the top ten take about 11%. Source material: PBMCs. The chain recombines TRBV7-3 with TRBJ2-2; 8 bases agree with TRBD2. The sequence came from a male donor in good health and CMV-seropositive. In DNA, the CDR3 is TGTGCCAGCAGCCCGGGGACTAGAGACACCGGGGAGCTGTTTTTT. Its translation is CASSPGTRDTGELFF.